This TCR beta chain was identified in a study of molecular identifiers for immune sequencing clone quantification. By share, this clonotype counts as medium-sized. The antigen remains undetermined. With V trimmed by 4 bases and J by 1 base, 3 bases remained unmatched. Germline loops: CDR1 SGHTA, CDR2 FQGTGA. CDR3 length equals 16 residues. General study results and limits: Clones above 20 RNA copies contained over 99% of effector molecules and under 1% of naive molecules. Underestimated sizes of highly expanded clones could result from identical TCR molecules that share a barcode.

TCRdb reprocessed the PCR reads via MiXCR and lists one record per CDR3 protein. Of approximately 20,000 distinct CDR3 sequences listed, 20% to 25% are singletons. The sequenced material came from naive CD8+ T cells from blood, with Jurkat cell RNA spiked in. The subset is: FACS-sorted CD8+CD4-CCR7+CD45RA+ naive T cells. This chain joins TRBV7-3 and TRBJ2-3, with TRBD2 matching over 12 bases. The sequence derives from a human donor in good health. Some libraries in this study had Jurkat cell RNA spiked in. CDR3 in amino acids: CASSSSGRAGTDTQYF. In DNA form, the CDR3 reads TGTGCCAGCAGCTCTAGCGGGAGGGCCGGCACAGATACGCAGTATTTT. Combining the CDR3 with reference TRBV7-3 and TRBJ2-3 gives the whole variable domain GAGVSQTPSNKVTEKGKYVELRCDPISGHTALYWYRQSLGQGPEFLIYFQGTGAADDSGLPNDRFFAVRPEGSVSTLKIQRTERGDSAVYLCASSSSGRAGTDTQYFGPGTRLTVL.